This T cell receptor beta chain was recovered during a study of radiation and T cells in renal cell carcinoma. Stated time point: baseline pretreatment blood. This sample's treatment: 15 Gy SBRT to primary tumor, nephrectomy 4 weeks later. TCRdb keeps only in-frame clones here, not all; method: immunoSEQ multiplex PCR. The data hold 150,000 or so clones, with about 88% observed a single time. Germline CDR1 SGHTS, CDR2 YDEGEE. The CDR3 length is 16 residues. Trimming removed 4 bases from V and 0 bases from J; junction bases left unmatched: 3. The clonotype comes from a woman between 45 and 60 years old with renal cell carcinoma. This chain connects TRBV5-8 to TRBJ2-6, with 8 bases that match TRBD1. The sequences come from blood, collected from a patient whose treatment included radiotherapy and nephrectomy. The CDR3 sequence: CASSRDRLSGANVLTF. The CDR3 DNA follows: TGTGCCAGCAGCCGGGACAGGCTCTCTGGGGCCAACGTCCTGACTTTC.